The source of this TCR beta chain is a study of blood T cell repertoires in COVID-19. About the study: Collection of acute and convalescent COVID-19 samples took place in the United States, Italy and Spain. From T cells, B-cell-depleted T cells, or PBMCs came the material, which was cDNA or gDNA.

Participant age was roughly 18 to 90 years, and participants resided in 24 US areas. Original processing notes: It was from reference gene primer amplification that nucleated cell counts were estimated. The method was immunoSEQ multiplex PCR; TCRdb's version includes in-frame clones alone and lacks a portion of them. That table furnishes V, J and clone size, whereas the DNA furnished D and trimming. Of over 150,000 clones listed, 88% were seen once; the top ten hold roughly 9%. CDR1 and CDR2 from the germline V gene are ENHRY and SYGVKD. This CDR3 region has 14 residues. Deletions cut 6 bases from V and 3 bases from J, with 14 bases between.

The chain recombines TRBV10-3 with TRBJ1-2; possibly TRBD1 for D (6 bases). Input material: PBMCs or T cells enriched from blood (not recorded which). The source is a woman under 30 who had recovered from COVID-19. In nucleotides, the CDR3 is TGTGCCATCAGCGTCGACAGGAACGACTATGGCTACACCTTC. Residues: CAISVDRNDYGYTF.